A selection of T cell receptor beta chains follows, all from one sample in a study of low-dose radiotherapy and immunotherapy resistance in tumors. TCRdb reprocessed the reads with MiXCR, giving one entry per CDR3 protein. The sample consists of some 57,000 distinct CDR3 sequences, about 23% of them appearing once. The sample in question was PBMCs, obtained after low-dose radiotherapy plus immunotherapy. These receptors were taken from a male donor with prostate cancer. Each CDR3 is given with its conserved first and last residue.

V gene: TRBV7-3; J gene: TRBJ2-7; CDR3 protein: CASSWGREYEQYF
V gene: TRBV10-2; J gene: TRBJ2-5; CDR3 protein: CASKRQNLGLETQYF
V gene: TRBV18; J gene: TRBJ1-2; CDR3 protein: CASSPKGDAGYTF
V gene: TRBV11-2; J gene: TRBJ2-3; CDR3 protein: CASSHTWTGGADTQYF
V gene: TRBV10-3; J gene: TRBJ1-6; CDR3 protein: CAISEADRTGGPLHF
V gene: TRBV12-3/TRBV12-4; J gene: TRBJ2-3; CDR3 protein: CASSLVPSTDTQYF
V gene: TRBV20-1; J gene: TRBJ1-4; CDR3 protein: CSATTYDRGGEKLFFF
V gene: TRBV12-3/TRBV12-4; J gene: TRBJ1-5; CDR3 protein: CASSLSGGSQPQHF
V gene: TRBV5-1; J gene: TRBJ2-1; CDR3 protein: CASSQSGLAERQFF
V gene: TRBV6-1; J gene: TRBJ2-6; CDR3 protein: CASKATYSGANVLTF
V gene: TRBV28; J gene: TRBJ1-1; CDR3 protein: CASSTGIELNTEAFF
V gene: TRBV19; J gene: TRBJ2-3; CDR3 protein: CASSILTSGSTDTQYF
V gene: TRBV29-1; J gene: TRBJ2-3; CDR3 protein: CSVDLGRADTQYF
V gene: TRBV5-1; J gene: TRBJ2-7; CDR3 protein: CASSLVQEVGEQYF
V gene: TRBV9; J gene: TRBJ2-1; CDR3 protein: CASSARLAGYNEQFF
V gene: TRBV7-2; J gene: TRBJ2-7; CDR3 protein: CASSSGGLAGVDYEQYF
V gene: TRBV5-1; J gene: TRBJ2-7; CDR3 protein: CASSLGDRNTYEQYF
V gene: TRBV7-2; J gene: TRBJ2-3; CDR3 protein: CASRTGGGSNTQYF
V gene: TRBV2; J gene: TRBJ2-1; CDR3 protein: CASSPGLAGAHNEQFF
V gene: TRBV10-3; J gene: TRBJ2-1; CDR3 protein: CAIRAIESSEQFF
V gene: TRBV7-2; J gene: TRBJ1-3; CDR3 protein: CASSILPSSGNTIYF
V gene: TRBV20-1; J gene: TRBJ1-2; CDR3 protein: CSARDGAGGAYGYTF
V gene: TRBV29-1; J gene: TRBJ2-1; CDR3 protein: CSVESPSGGEQFF
V gene: TRBV3-1; J gene: TRBJ1-5; CDR3 protein: CASSQQQGLHQPQHF
V gene: TRBV6-6; J gene: TRBJ2-7; CDR3 protein: CASRAGDHSYEQYF
V gene: TRBV7-2; J gene: TRBJ2-7; CDR3 protein: CASSLLPVVGYEQYF
V gene: TRBV7-3; J gene: TRBJ2-1; CDR3 protein: CASAGPNNEQFF
V gene: TRBV27; J gene: TRBJ1-4; CDR3 protein: CASTVSWTVNEKLFF
V gene: TRBV19; J gene: TRBJ1-6; CDR3 protein: CASSVGSSYNSPLHF
V gene: TRBV6-5; J gene: TRBJ2-5; CDR3 protein: CASSYSFTGTGGRETQYF
V gene: TRBV5-6; J gene: TRBJ1-2; CDR3 protein: CASSLSPGTGNYGYTF
V gene: TRBV3-1; J gene: TRBJ2-7; CDR3 protein: CASSHVGGSYEQYF
V gene: TRBV29-1; J gene: TRBJ2-1; CDR3 protein: CSVDTSTDEQFF
V gene: TRBV29-1; J gene: TRBJ2-3; CDR3 protein: CSVLAGDFTDTQYF
V gene: TRBV9; J gene: TRBJ2-3; CDR3 protein: CASSVVGQPNTDTQYF
V gene: TRBV12-3/TRBV12-4; J gene: TRBJ1-1; CDR3 protein: CASSWGQRNTEAFF
V gene: TRBV12-3/TRBV12-4; J gene: TRBJ2-5; CDR3 protein: CASSSGGAGVETQYF
V gene: TRBV7-3; J gene: TRBJ2-3; CDR3 protein: CASSLGTSGGLGDTQYF
V gene: TRBV27; J gene: TRBJ2-7; CDR3 protein: CASSLGRGAGEQYF
V gene: TRBV11-2; J gene: TRBJ2-7; CDR3 protein: CASSFGTSGGAYEQYF
V gene: TRBV12-3/TRBV12-4; J gene: TRBJ1-1; CDR3 protein: CASSLWTGRRDTEAFF
V gene: TRBV27; J gene: TRBJ2-3; CDR3 protein: CASSPTRDRGRADTQYF
V gene: TRBV28; J gene: TRBJ2-1; CDR3 protein: CASSSQDRGRSYNEQFF
V gene: TRBV7-2; J gene: TRBJ1-1; CDR3 protein: CASSLEGTVNTEAFF
V gene: TRBV2; J gene: TRBJ2-1; CDR3 protein: CASSESRAGEQFF
V gene: TRBV12-3/TRBV12-4; J gene: TRBJ1-5; CDR3 protein: CASSFSSPTSNQPQHF
V gene: TRBV29-1; J gene: TRBJ2-2; CDR3 protein: CSVDTFANTGELFF
V gene: TRBV20-1; J gene: TRBJ1-2; CDR3 protein: CSARDRFGYTF
V gene: TRBV6-1; J gene: TRBJ2-1; CDR3 protein: CASRKLAGKSRYNEQFF
V gene: TRBV11-2; J gene: TRBJ2-3; CDR3 protein: CASGLAGGGVDTQYF
V gene: TRBV7-9; J gene: TRBJ1-2; CDR3 protein: CASSPRSGQGAYGYTF
V gene: TRBV5-6; J gene: TRBJ2-7; CDR3 protein: CASSVGPYEQYF
V gene: TRBV20-1; J gene: TRBJ1-2; CDR3 protein: CSARVRIVPNYGYTF
V gene: TRBV7-9; J gene: TRBJ2-5; CDR3 protein: CASSWAGSGRETQYF
V gene: TRBV9; J gene: TRBJ2-7; CDR3 protein: CASSGTSGRNEQYF
V gene: TRBV3-1; J gene: TRBJ1-6; CDR3 protein: CASSQDPGLSPLHF
V gene: TRBV12-5; J gene: TRBJ2-1; CDR3 protein: CASGLEPRAEQFF